The rows below give T cell receptor beta chains drawn from one sample of a study of shared clonotypes between healthy human individuals. Method: immunoSEQ multiplex PCR; TCRdb's copy keeps in-frame clones and lacks some. The data contain a few million clones, about 92% of them singletons. The sample taken for sequencing was naive CD4+ T cells sorted from blood. These receptors all come from a young man in good health. The CDR3 runs from the conserved cysteine through the conserved F or W. A D gene is named only where the DNA matches it firmly. For some rows the clone size is stated as once, few or many, or as a class when expanded; others skip it.

.	.	TRBV4-1	TRBJ2-7	CASSQERGTYEQYF	TGCGCCAGCAGCCAAGAAAGGGGAACCTACGAGCAGTACTTC
TRBD2	.	TRBV5-1	TRBJ2-3	CASSLVRLAGATDTQYF	TGCGCCAGCAGCTTGGTTCGGCTAGCGGGGGCCACAGATACGCAGTATTTT
.	.	TRBV9	TRBJ2-5	CASSSRGEATQYF	TGTGCCAGCAGCTCCCGTGGGGAGGCGACCCAGTACTTC
.	.	TRBV29-1	TRBJ2-1	CSVGTDSEQFF	TGCAGCGTTGGGACGGACAGTGAGCAGTTCTTC
TRBD1	.	TRBV6-1	TRBJ1-2	CASSGWDRENGYTF	TGTGCCAGCAGTGGTTGGGACAGGGAAAATGGCTACACCTTC
.	.	TRBV5-1	TRBJ2-5	CASSLLGTQETQYF	TGCGCCAGCAGCTTGCTTGGAACCCAAGAGACCCAGTACTTC
.	.	TRBV5-1	TRBJ1-4	CASSLDAGAREKLFF	TGCGCCAGCAGCTTGGATGCAGGGGCGAGGGAAAAACTGTTTTTT
.	.	TRBV28	TRBJ1-2	CASISQGYGYTF	TGTGCCAGCATTTCCCAGGGCTATGGCTACACCTTC
.	once	TRBV29-1	TRBJ2-5	CSVETLFQETQYF	TGCAGCGTTGAGACGTTGTTCCAAGAGACCCAGTACTTC
.	.	TRBV7-9	TRBJ1-1	CASSLVQGRNTEAFF	TGTGCCAGCAGCTTAGTACAGGGAAGGAACACTGAAGCTTTCTTT
TRBD1	.	TRBV18	TRBJ1-5	CASSPDRVPLGNQPQHF	TGTGCCAGCTCACCGGACAGGGTGCCTCTCGGGAATCAGCCCCAGCATTTT
.	.	TRBV10-1	TRBJ2-5	CASSESRGFRQETQYF	TGCGCCAGCAGTGAGTCTCGGGGTTTCCGGCAAGAGACCCAGTACTTC
.	.	TRBV6-6	TRBJ2-3	CASMEHTDTQYF	TGTGCCAGCATGGAACACACAGATACGCAGTATTTT
.	.	TRBV7-2	TRBJ1-1	CASSLAGLTEAFF	TGTGCCAGCAGCTTAGCAGGGCTCACTGAAGCTTTCTTT
.	.	TRBV10-1	TRBJ1-6	CASTRGSSYNSPLHF	TGCGCCAGCACGAGAGGGAGCTCCTATAATTCACCCCTCCACTTT
.	.	TRBV5-5	TRBJ1-2	CASSSQNGVYGYTF	TGTGCCAGCAGCTCCCAGAATGGGGTCTATGGCTACACCTTC